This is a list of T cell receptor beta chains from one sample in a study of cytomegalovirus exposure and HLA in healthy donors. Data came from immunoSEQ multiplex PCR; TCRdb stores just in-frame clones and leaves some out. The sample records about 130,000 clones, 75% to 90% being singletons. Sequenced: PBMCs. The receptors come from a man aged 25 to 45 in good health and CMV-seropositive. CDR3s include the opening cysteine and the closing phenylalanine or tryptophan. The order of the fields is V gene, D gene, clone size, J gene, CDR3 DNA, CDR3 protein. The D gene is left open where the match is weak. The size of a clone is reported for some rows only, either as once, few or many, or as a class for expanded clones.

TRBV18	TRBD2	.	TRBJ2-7	TGTGCCAGCTCAGACAGCGGGGGGCCCTCCTACGAGCAGTACTTC	CASSDSGGPSYEQYF
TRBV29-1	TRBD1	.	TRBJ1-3	TGCAGCGCCGGATGGGACAGCTCTGGAAACACCATATATTTT	CSAGWDSSGNTIYF
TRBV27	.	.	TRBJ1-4	TGTGCCAGCAGTTTCCACCCCACGGATGAAAAACTGTTTTTT	CASSFHPTDEKLFF
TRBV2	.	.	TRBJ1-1	TGTGCCTTAAGGCAGGGGTTGACTGAAGCTTTCTTT	CALRQGLTEAFF
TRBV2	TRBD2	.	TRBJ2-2	TGTGCCAGCAGTGAAGCTAGCGGGGTCACCGGGGAGCTGTTTTTT	CASSEASGVTGELFF
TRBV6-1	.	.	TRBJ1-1	TGTGCCAGCAGTGAATGGGGTGGGGCTCCGAACACTGAAGCTTTCTTT	CASSEWGGAPNTEAFF
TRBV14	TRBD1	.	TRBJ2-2	TGTGCCAGCAGCCTCCGGGACAGGGGGCTTTCCGGGGAGCTGTTTTTT	CASSLRDRGLSGELFF
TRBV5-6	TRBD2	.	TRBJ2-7	TGTGCCAGCAGCCCGCGGACTAGCGGGGGGGCTAGCGAGCAGTACTTC	CASSPRTSGGASEQYF
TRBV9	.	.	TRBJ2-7	TGTGCCAGCAGCGTAGGTGGCAGTTACGAGCAGTACTTC	CASSVGGSYEQYF
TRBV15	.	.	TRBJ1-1	TGTGCCACCAGCCCCGACCCGGGAGCTGAAGCTTTCTTT	CATSPDPGAEAFF
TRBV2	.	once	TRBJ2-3	TGTGCCAGCAGTGGGGGGGACGGACCCACAGATACGCAGTATTTT	CASSGGDGPTDTQYF
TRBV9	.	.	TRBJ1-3	TGTGCCAGCAGCGTAGCGGCAGGGGTTGGAAACACCATATATTTT	CASSVAAGVGNTIYF
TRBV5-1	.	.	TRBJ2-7	TGCGCCAGCAGCTTGGCACAGGACTACGAGCAGTACTTC	CASSLAQDYEQYF
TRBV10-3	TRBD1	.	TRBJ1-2	TGTGCCAGCTGGACAGGGGATATTAATGGCTACACCTTC	CASWTGDINGYTF
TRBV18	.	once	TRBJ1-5	TGTGCCAGCTCACCGTCAGCGGGGTATGATAGCAATCAGCCCCAGCATTTT	CASSPSAGYDSNQPQHF
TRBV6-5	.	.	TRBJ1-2	TGTGCCAGCAGTTACAGTCAGGGTGATAACTATGGCTACACCTTC	CASSYSQGDNYGYTF
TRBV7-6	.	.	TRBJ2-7	TGTGCCAGCAGCCCGGCCTACTCAGGGTACGAGCAGTACTTC	CASSPAYSGYEQYF
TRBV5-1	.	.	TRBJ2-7	TGCGCCAGCAGCTTGGTGGCCACCTACGAGCAGTACTTC	CASSLVATYEQYF
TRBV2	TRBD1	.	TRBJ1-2	TGTGCCAGCAGTCCCACGGGACAGGGGGCGGGAGGCTACACCTTC	CASSPTGQGAGGYTF
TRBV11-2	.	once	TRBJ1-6	TGTGCCAGCAGCCAGGCACAGGGTCGGTCACCCCTCCACTTT	CASSQAQGRSPLHF
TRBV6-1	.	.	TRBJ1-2	TGTGCCAGCAGTCTGGGACAAAGCTATGGCTACACCTTC	CASSLGQSYGYTF
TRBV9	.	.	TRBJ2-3	TGTGCCAGCAGCGTAGGCAGGCCTTGGGATACGCAGTATTTT	CASSVGRPWDTQYF
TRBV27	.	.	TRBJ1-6	TGTGCCAGCAGTACCGGGGTTGGCTCACCCCTCCACTTT	CASSTGVGSPLHF
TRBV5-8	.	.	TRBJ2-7	TGTGCCAGCACCTTCCAGGGACACACCTACGAGCAGTACTTC	CASTFQGHTYEQYF
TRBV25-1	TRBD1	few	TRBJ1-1	TGTGCCAGCAAAGGGACAGGGGATCGGGACACTGAAGCTTTCTTT	CASKGTGDRDTEAFF
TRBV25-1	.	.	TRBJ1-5	TGTGCCAGCAGTGAATGGGTGGGAGATACAAGCAATCAGCCCCAGCATTTT	CASSEWVGDTSNQPQHF
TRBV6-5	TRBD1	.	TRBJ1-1	TGTGCCAGCATTCCCTACAGGGGTTCGAAGACTGAAGCTTTCTTT	CASIPYRGSKTEAFF
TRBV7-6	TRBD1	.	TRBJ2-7	TGTGCCAGCAGCCCGGGACAGGGGGCAGCCTACGAGCAGTACTTC	CASSPGQGAAYEQYF
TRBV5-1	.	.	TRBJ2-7	TGCGCCAGCAGCTTGGAGGGGGGGGTCGGCTCCTACGAGCAGTACTTC	CASSLEGGVGSYEQYF
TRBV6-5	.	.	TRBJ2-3	TGTGCCAGCAGTTCGACAGGGAGGCCGCTAGATACGCAGTATTTT	CASSSTGRPLDTQYF
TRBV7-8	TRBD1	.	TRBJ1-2	TGTGCCAGCAGCCAAAATCGAACAGGGGCCGGATATGGCTACACCTTC	CASSQNRTGAGYGYTF
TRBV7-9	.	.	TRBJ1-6	TGTGCCAGCAGCTCCGGACACTCCTATAATTCACCCCTCCACTTT	CASSSGHSYNSPLHF
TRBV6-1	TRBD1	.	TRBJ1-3	TGTGCCAGCAGTGAAGGACAGGGGAACGGAGACACCATATATTTT	CASSEGQGNGDTIYF
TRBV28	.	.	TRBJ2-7	TGTGCCAGCACCCTTCGAGTGACAGCTGTTCGAAACGAGCAGTACTTC	CASTLRVTAVRNEQYF
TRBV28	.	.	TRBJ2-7	TGTGCCAGCACAGCAGGCTTTGACGAGCAGTACTTC	CASTAGFDEQYF
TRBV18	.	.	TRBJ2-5	TGTGCCAGTTCCCAGGATCAAGAGACCCAGTACTTC	CASSQDQETQYF
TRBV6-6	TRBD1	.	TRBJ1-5	TGTGCCAGCAGCGGCGGGACAGGCAGCAATCAGCCCCAGCATTTT	CASSGGTGSNQPQHF
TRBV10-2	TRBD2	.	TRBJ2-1	TGCGCCAGCAGTGAGTTCGGGACTAATGACTACAATGAGCAGTTCTTC	CASSEFGTNDYNEQFF
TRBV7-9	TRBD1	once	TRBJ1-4	TGTGCCAGCAGCCAAGAAGGAACAGGGGGCGATGAAAAACTGTTTTTT	CASSQEGTGGDEKLFF
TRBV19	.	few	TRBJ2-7	TGTGCCAGTAGATACTTGGACAGCCTGTCCTACGAGCAGTACTTC	CASRYLDSLSYEQYF
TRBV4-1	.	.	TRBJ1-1	TGCGCCAGCAGCCAAGGAAGGGGGAACACTGAAGCTTTCTTT	CASSQGRGNTEAFF
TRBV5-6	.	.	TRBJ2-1	TGTGCCAGCAGCTTGTGGTCCGGTGAGCAGTTCTTC	CASSLWSGEQFF
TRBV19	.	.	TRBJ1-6	TGTGCCAGTAGTATCGCCTCCGGGGATTCACCCCTCCACTTT	CASSIASGDSPLHF
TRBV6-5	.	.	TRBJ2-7	TGTGCCACCCGTGAGGAGAGCTCCTACGAGCAGTACTTC	CATREESSYEQYF
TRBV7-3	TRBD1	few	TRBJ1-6	TGTGCCAGCAGGACAGGGGTTGGTAGTTCACCCCTCCACTTT	CASRTGVGSSPLHF
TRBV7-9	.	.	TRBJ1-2	TGTGCCAGCAGCTTGGAGGAGGGGAAGAACTATGGCTACACCTTC	CASSLEEGKNYGYTF
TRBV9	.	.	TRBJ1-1	TGTGCCAGCAGCGGGTTTGGCGGGTCTGAAGCTTTCTTT	CASSGFGGSEAFF